A single sample gave rise to the 23 T cell receptor beta chains below, sequenced in a study of cytomegalovirus exposure and HLA in healthy donors. PCR used 60 Vbeta primers and 13 Jbeta primers. Method: immunoSEQ multiplex PCR; TCRdb's copy keeps in-frame clones and lacks some. This table has 150,000 to 200,000 clones, around 79% appearing once. The material sequenced was PBMCs. These receptors originate from a man aged 50-60 years in good health and CMV-seropositive.

This clone has a handful of counts. This chain uses TRBV9 with TRBJ1-3; weak D call: TRBD1 (6 bases). The CDR3 spans 14 residues. V lost 7 bases, J lost 2 bases, and 13 bases lay in between. Germline values: CDR1 SGDLS, CDR2 YYNGEE. The CDR3 nucleotides are TGTGCCAGCGGCTCGGACAGTGCTGGAAACACCATATATTTT. It translates to CASGSDSAGNTIYF.

Of note for this clone: Other DNA sequences in this specimen translate into the identical CDR3. The chain joins TRBV6-1 to TRBJ1-5; 8 bases line up with TRBD1. Germline CDR1 and CDR2: MNHNS and SASEGT. There are 15 residues in the CDR3. V was clipped by 7 bases and J by 7 bases; unmatched bases: 12. The CDR3 reads CASILAPGGGQPQHF. The CDR3, as DNA: TGTGCCAGCATCCTTGCTCCAGGGGGCGGCCAGCCCCAGCATTTT.

The chain employs TRBV6-5 and TRBJ1-1; 9 bases map to TRBD1. With V trimmed by 10 bases and J by 6 bases, 12 bases remained unmatched. The V gene's germline CDR1 is MNHEY and CDR2 SVGAGI. This CDR3 has 14 amino acids. The CDR3 reads CATNRGRGKAEAFF. The CDR3 nucleotides read TGTGCCACCAACAGGGGGCGTGGTAAAGCTGAAGCTTTCTTT.

The rearrangement uses TRBV5-1 and TRBJ2-1; perhaps TRBD1 as D (6 bases). Looked up from germline, CDR1 is SGHRS and CDR2 is YFSETQ. The CDR3 consists of 15 residues. The V and J ends lost 3 bases and 2 bases respectively, with 12 bases between them. The CDR3 DNA sequence: TGCGCCAGCAGCTCCCGACAGGTAACCTACAATGAGCAGTTCTTC. Its protein is CASSSRQVTYNEQFF.

The chain links TRBV19 to TRBJ2-1, with 7 bases that match TRBD2. This CDR3 spans 15 amino acids. With 3 bases clipped from V and 4 bases from J, the junction kept 6 bases outside the gene matches. Per germline, CDR1 LNHDA and CDR2 SQIVND (reference sequence). This CDR3 is CASSILGEGYNEQFF. CDR3 coding DNA: TGTGCCAGTAGTATCTTGGGGGAGGGATACAATGAGCAGTTCTTC.

V gene TRBV9 combines with J gene TRBJ2-5; 10 nucleotides align to TRBD2. This CDR3 is built from 15 residues. Germline CDR1 SGDLS, CDR2 YYNGEE. V shed 3 bases and J 5 bases; nucleotides not matched to a gene: 7. The CDR3 protein is CASSASGGAGETQYF. CDR3 in DNA: TGTGCCAGCAGCGCCAGCGGGGGGGCCGGGGAGACCCAGTACTTC.

This clone was detected a few times. This chain connects TRBV6-1 to TRBJ1-1, with D tentatively TRBD1 (5 bases). The CDR3 sequence is 11 residues long. The germline V gene has CDR1 MNHNS and CDR2 SASEGT. Trimming removed 7 bases at V and 8 bases at J, with 11 bases between. The CDR3 loop is CASTGTTEAFF. The DNA for the CDR3 is TGTGCCAGCACCGGGACTACCGAAGCTTTCTTT.

The V call is TRBV5-1, the J call TRBJ2-1; 12 positions agree with TRBD2. This CDR3 comprises 15 residues. The germline gives CDR1 SGHRS, CDR2 YFSETQ. Trimming at V came to 6 bases and at J to 0 bases, leaving 1 base not matched to a gene. The CDR3 DNA reads TGCGCCAGCAAACTAGCGGGGGGCTCCTACAATGAGCAGTTCTTC. The encoded protein is CASKLAGGSYNEQFF.

The gene calls are TRBV7-3 and TRBJ1-2; D is unclear. CDR1 is SGHTA, CDR2 FQGTGA, per germline. Trimming left V 5 bases short and J 8 bases short, with 15 bases between. The CDR3 consists of 13 residues. CDR3 in DNA: TGTGCCAGCAGCCCAGTCGCGGCGCGGGGCTACACCTTC. As protein: CASSPVAARGYTF. Full variable domain (remainder filled in from reference TRBV7-3 and TRBJ1-2): GAGVSQTPSNKVTEKGKYVELRCDPISGHTALYWYRQSLGQGPEFLIYFQGTGAADDSGLPNDRFFAVRPEGSVSTLKIQRTERGDSAVYLCASSPVAARGYTFGSGTRLTVV.

This clone was recorded only once. The chain links TRBV7-9 to TRBJ1-2, with D possibly TRBD1 on 6 matching bases. CDR3 length equals 14 residues. Germline assignment: CDR1 SEHNR and CDR2 FQNEAQ (reference sequence). Trimming removed 6 bases at V and 2 bases at J, with 13 bases between. The CDR3 DNA reads as TGTGCCAGCAGTTCGGGGACATCAAACTATGGCTACACCTTC. Protein: CASSSGTSNYGYTF.

V gene TRBV5-6 combines with J gene TRBJ1-1; D gene uncertain. Germline values: CDR1 SGHDT, CDR2 YYEEEE. V was trimmed by 2 bases and J by 8 bases, leaving 13 bases between them. CDR3 length equals 13 residues. The CDR3 here is CASSFGSRGEAFF. The CDR3 bases are TGTGCCAGCAGCTTTGGGAGCCGAGGGGAAGCTTTCTTT.

This clone was seen more than once but under ten times. The chain is built from TRBV5-6 and TRBJ1-2, with TRBD1 identical over 12 bases. The germline gives CDR1 SGHDT, CDR2 YYEEEE. CDR3 length: 15 residues. With V trimmed by 4 bases and J by 5 bases, 6 bases remained unmatched. CDR3 bases: TGTGCCAGCAGCCCGGGACAGGGGGCCCGGTATGGCTACACCTTC. It codes for CASSPGQGARYGYTF. The whole variable domain, filled in from reference TRBV5-6 and TRBJ1-2, reads DAGVTQSPTHLIKTRGQQVTLRCSPKSGHDTVSWYQQALGQGPQFIFQYYEEEERQRGNFPDRFSGHQFPNYSSELNVNALLLGDSALYLCASSPGQGARYGYTFGSGTRLTVV.

The J gene is TRBJ1-2, the V gene TRBV28; D remains ambiguous. The V end lost 11 bases, the J end lost 2 bases, and 9 bases lay between the germline ends. Per the germline V gene, CDR1 is MDHEN and CDR2 is SYDVKM. The CDR3 contains 11 residues. Here the CDR3 reads CAGGSNYGYTF. The CDR3 coding sequence is TGTGCCGGAGGGTCGAACTATGGCTACACCTTC.

The rearrangement joins TRBV5-5 to TRBJ2-1; possible D gene TRBD1, 5 bases. Per the germline V gene, CDR1 is SGHKS and CDR2 is YYEKEE (reference sequence). The CDR3 runs to 13 residues. Trimming shortened V by 4 bases and J by 9 bases, and 14 bases separated the two germline ends. CDR3 sequence: CASSQLDSVEQFF. The CDR3, as DNA: TGTGCCAGCAGCCAATTAGACAGCGTTGAGCAGTTCTTC.

This rearrangement joins TRBV7-8 to TRBJ2-2; D is perhaps TRBD2 (5 bases). Trimming left V 4 bases short and J 4 bases short, with 13 bases between. The CDR3 consists of 15 residues. CDR1 and CDR2 (germline): SGHVS, FQNEAQ. The CDR3 sequence is CASSSHRESTGELFF. CDR3 nucleotides: TGTGCCAGCAGCTCGCACCGGGAAAGCACCGGGGAGCTGTTTTTT. The whole variable domain, filled in from reference TRBV7-8 and TRBJ2-2, reads GAGVSQSPRYKVAKRGQDVALRCDPISGHVSLFWYQQALGQGPEFLTYFQNEAQLDKSGLPSDRFFAERPEGSVSTLKIQRTQQEDSAVYLCASSSHRESTGELFFGEGSRLTVL.

The V call is TRBV6-4, the J call TRBJ2-1; 13 nucleotides line up with TRBD2. Trimming at V came to 5 bases and at J to 9 bases, leaving 4 bases not matched to a gene. The length of the CDR3 is 14 residues. CDR1 is MRHNA and CDR2 is SNTAGT in the germline V gene. CDR3 protein: CASSTGLAGAEQFF. The CDR3 nucleotides read TGTGCCAGCAGTACCGGACTAGCGGGGGCTGAGCAGTTCTTC.

V gene TRBV6-1 combines with J gene TRBJ1-2; 8 nucleotides agree with TRBD1. The V and J ends lost 3 bases and 2 bases, in that order; junction bases with no gene match: 8. Germline V gene lookup returns CDR1 MNHNS and CDR2 SASEGT. This CDR3 region has 16 residues. DNA of the CDR3: TGTGCCAGCAGTGACCCTAACGGACAGGGCAACTATGGCTACACCTTC. Protein sequence: CASSDPNGQGNYGYTF.

The rearrangement links TRBV5-4 to TRBJ2-1; 7 bases match TRBD1. The CDR3 covers 14 residues. Trimming at V came to 3 bases and at J to 8 bases, leaving 8 bases not matched to a gene. The germline CDR1 and CDR2 sequences are SGHNT and YYREEE (reference sequence). This CDR3 is CASSSGTALDEQFF. The CDR3 nucleotides are TGTGCCAGCAGCTCCGGGACAGCTCTGGATGAGCAGTTCTTC.

This sequence joins TRBV10-1 and TRBJ2-3; D not certain. The germline CDR1 and CDR2 sequences are WNHNN and SYGVQD (reference sequence). The CDR3 covers 15 residues. The V gene lost 3 bases and the J gene lost 0 bases, with 10 bases spanning the gap. CDR3 coding DNA: TGCGCCAGCAGTGACAGAGGATCTAGCACAGATACGCAGTATTTT. It translates to CASSDRGSSTDTQYF.

This chain connects TRBV4-1 to TRBJ2-7; D is uncertain. Germline V CDR1 and CDR2: MGHRA, YSYEKL. The CDR3 is 13 amino acids. V shed 1 base and J shed 1 base, with 5 bases lying between them. In DNA, the CDR3 is TGCGCCAGCAGCCAAGGTAAATCCTACGAGCAGTACTTC. Protein sequence: CASSQGKSYEQYF.

V usage is TRBV6-5 and J usage is TRBJ1-6; TRBD1 might be the D (5 bases). The CDR3 length is 15 residues. With 4 bases removed from V and 7 bases from J, the gap between germline ends came to 14 bases. CDR1 MNHEY and CDR2 SVGAGI come from the germline V gene. CDR3 loop: CASSFSGLLNSPLHF. The DNA for the CDR3 is TGTGCCAGCAGTTTTTCGGGACTCTTGAATTCACCCCTCCACTTT.

The chain is built from TRBV27 and TRBJ2-3; D ambiguous. The germline gives CDR1 MNHEY, CDR2 SMNVEV (reference sequence). This CDR3 is 12 amino acids long. V was cut by 2 bases and J by 11 bases, with 11 bases left in between. CDR3 bases: TGTGCCAGCAGTTTAGGGCGACGGTGGCAGTATTTT. This translates into CASSLGRRWQYF.

The CDR3 spells CASSPRGLDSPLHF. DNA of the CDR3: TGTGCCAGCAGCCCCCGCGGGTTGGATTCACCCCTCCACTTT. V and J are TRBV13 and TRBJ1-6; D unclear. Trimming shortened V by 5 bases and J by 8 bases, and 13 bases separated the two germline ends. This CDR3 region has 14 residues. Germline CDR1 is PRHDT and CDR2 is FYEKMQ (reference sequence).